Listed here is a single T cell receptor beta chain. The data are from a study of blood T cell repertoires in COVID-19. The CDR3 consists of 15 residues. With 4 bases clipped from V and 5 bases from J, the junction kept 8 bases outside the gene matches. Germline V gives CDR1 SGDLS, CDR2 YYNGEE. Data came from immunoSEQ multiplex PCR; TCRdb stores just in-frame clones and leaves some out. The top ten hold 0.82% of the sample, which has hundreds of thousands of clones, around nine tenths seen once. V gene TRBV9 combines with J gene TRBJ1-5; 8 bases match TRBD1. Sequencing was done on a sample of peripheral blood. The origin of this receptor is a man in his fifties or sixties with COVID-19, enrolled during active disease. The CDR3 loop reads CASSLSTGVDQPQHF. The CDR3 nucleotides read TGTGCCAGCAGCTTATCGACAGGGGTGGATCAGCCCCAGCATTTT.